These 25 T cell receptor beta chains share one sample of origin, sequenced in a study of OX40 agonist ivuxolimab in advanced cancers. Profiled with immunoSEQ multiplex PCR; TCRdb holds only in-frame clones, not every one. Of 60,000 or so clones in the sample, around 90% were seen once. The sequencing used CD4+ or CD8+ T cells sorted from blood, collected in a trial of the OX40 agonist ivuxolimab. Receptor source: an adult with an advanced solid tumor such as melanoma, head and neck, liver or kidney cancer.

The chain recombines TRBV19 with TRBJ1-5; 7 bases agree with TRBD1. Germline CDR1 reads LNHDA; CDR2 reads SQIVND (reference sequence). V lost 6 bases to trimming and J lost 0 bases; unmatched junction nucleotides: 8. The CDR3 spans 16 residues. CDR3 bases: TGTGCCAGTAGCCTACGACAGGGAATTAGCAATCAGCCCCAGCATTTT. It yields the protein CASSLRQGISNQPQHF.

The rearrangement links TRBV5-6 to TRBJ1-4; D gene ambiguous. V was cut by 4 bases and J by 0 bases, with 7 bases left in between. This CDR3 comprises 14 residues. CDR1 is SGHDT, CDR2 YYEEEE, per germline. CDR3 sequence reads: CASSKVATNEKLFF. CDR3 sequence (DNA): TGTGCCAGCAGCAAGGTGGCAACTAATGAAAAACTGTTTTTT.

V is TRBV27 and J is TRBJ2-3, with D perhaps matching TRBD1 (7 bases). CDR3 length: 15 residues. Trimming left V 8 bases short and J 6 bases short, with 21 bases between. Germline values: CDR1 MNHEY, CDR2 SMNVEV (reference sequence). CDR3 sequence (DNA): TGTGCCAGCCGAATAGCAGGGGGGCCCCTGGATACGCAGTATTTT. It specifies CASRIAGGPLDTQYF.

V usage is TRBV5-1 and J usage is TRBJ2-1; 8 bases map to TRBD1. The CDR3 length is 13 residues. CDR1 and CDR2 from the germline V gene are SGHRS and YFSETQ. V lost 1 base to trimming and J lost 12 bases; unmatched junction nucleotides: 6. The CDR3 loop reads CASSLLVTGGQFF. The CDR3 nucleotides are TGCGCCAGCAGCTTGTTGGTAACAGGGGGGCAGTTCTTC.

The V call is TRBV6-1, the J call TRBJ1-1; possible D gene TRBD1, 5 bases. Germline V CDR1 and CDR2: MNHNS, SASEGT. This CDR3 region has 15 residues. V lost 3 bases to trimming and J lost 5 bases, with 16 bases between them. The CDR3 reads CASSEQGGARTEAFF. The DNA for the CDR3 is TGTGCCAGCAGTGAGCAGGGCGGGGCTCGGACTGAAGCTTTCTTT.

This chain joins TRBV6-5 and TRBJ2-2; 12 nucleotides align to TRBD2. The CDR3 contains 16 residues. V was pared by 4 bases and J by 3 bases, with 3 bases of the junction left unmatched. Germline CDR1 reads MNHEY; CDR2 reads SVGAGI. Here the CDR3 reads CASSSRLAGDTGELFF. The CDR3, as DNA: TGTGCCAGCAGTTCGCGACTAGCGGGAGACACCGGGGAGCTGTTTTTT.

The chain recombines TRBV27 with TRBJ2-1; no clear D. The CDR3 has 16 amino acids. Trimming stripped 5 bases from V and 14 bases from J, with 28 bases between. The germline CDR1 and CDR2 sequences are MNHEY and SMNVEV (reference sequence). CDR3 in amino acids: CASSTHDPLASKDEFF. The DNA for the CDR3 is TGTGCCAGCAGTACCCACGACCCCCTCGCCTCTAAAGATGAGTTCTTC.

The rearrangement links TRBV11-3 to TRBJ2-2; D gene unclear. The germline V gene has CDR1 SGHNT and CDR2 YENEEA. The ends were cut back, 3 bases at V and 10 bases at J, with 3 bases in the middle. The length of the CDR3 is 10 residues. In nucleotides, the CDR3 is TGTGCCAGCAGCTTCGAGGAGCTGTTTTTT. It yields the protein CASSFEELFF.

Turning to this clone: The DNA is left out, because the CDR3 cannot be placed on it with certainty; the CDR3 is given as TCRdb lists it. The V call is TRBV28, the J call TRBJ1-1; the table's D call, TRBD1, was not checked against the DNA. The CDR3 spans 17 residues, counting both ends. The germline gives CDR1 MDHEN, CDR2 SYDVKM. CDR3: CASSFLAGQYMNTEAFF.

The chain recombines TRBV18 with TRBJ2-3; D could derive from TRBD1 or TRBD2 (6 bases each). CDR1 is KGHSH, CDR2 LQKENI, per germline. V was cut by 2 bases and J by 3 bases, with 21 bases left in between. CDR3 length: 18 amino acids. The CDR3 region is CASSPFGTTGGLTDTQYF. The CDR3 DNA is TGTGCCAGCTCACCATTTGGGACAACCGGGGGCTTGACAGATACGCAGTATTTT.

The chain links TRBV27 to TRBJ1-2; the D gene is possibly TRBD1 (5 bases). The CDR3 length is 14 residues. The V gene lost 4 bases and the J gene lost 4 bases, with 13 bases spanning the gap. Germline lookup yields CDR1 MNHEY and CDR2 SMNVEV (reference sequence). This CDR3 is CASSWEPGGYGYTF. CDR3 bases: TGTGCCAGCAGTTGGGAGCCCGGGGGCTATGGCTACACCTTC.

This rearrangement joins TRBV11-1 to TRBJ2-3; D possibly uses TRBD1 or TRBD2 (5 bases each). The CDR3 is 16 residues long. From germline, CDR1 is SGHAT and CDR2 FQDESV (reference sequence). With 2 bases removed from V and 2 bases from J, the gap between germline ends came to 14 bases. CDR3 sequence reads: CASSLRRGPNTDTQYF. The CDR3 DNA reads TGTGCCAGCAGCTTACGACGGGGCCCCAACACAGATACGCAGTATTTT.

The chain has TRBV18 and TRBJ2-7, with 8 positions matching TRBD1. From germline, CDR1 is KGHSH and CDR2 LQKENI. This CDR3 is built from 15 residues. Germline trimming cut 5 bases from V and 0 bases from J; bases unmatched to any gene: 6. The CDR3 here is CASSAAGTGSYEQYF. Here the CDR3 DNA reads TGTGCCAGCTCAGCCGCCGGGACAGGCTCCTACGAGCAGTACTTC.

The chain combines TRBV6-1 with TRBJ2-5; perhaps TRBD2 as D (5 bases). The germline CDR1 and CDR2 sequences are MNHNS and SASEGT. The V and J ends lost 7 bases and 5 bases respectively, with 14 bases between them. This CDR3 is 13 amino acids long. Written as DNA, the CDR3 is TGTGCCAGCAACGAACTAGTCGGGGAGACCCAGTACTTC. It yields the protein CASNELVGETQYF.

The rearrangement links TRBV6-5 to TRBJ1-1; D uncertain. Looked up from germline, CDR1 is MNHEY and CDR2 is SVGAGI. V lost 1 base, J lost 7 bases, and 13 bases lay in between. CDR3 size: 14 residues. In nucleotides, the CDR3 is TGTGCCAGCAGTTACTTAGAATCCGCCAGTGAAGCTTTCTTT. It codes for CASSYLESASEAFF.

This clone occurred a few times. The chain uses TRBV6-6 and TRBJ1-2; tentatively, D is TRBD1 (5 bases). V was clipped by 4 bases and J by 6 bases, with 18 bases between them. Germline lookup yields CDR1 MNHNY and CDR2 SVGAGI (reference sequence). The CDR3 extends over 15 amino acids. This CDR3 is CASSWDLTAGDGYTF. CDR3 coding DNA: TGTGCCAGCAGTTGGGACCTAACGGCAGGAGATGGCTACACCTTC.

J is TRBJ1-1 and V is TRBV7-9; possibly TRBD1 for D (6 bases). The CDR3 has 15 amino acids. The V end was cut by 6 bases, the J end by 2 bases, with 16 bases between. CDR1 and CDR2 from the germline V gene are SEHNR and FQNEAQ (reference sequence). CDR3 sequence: CASRGNRDLNTEAFF. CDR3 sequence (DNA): TGTGCCAGCAGGGGCAACAGGGATCTCAACACTGAAGCTTTCTTT.

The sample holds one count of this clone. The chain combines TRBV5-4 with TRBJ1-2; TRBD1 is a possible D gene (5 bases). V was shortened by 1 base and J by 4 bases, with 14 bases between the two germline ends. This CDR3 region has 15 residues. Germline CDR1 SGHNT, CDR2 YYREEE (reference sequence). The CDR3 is CASSLFGGSSYGYTF. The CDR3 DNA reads TGTGCCAGCAGCTTGTTCGGGGGTAGCAGCTATGGCTACACCTTC. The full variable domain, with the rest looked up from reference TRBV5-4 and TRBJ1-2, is ETGVTQSPTHLIKTRGQQVTLRCSSQSGHNTVSWYQQALGQGPQFIFQYYREEENGRGNFPPRFSGLQFPNYSSELNVNALELDDSALYLCASSLFGGSSYGYTFGSGTRLTVV.

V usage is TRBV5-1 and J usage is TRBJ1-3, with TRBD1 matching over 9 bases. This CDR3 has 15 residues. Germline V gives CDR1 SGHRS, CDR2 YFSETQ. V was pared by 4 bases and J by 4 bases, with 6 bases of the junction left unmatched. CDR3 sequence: CASSQGQGIGNTIYF. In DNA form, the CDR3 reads TGCGCCAGCAGCCAAGGACAGGGGATAGGAAACACCATATATTTT. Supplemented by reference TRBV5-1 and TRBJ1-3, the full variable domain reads KAGVTQTPRYLIKTRGQQVTLSCSPISGHRSVSWYQQTPGQGLQFLFEYFSETQRNKGNFPGRFSGRQFSNSRSEMNVSTLELGDSALYLCASSQGQGIGNTIYFGEGSWLTVV.

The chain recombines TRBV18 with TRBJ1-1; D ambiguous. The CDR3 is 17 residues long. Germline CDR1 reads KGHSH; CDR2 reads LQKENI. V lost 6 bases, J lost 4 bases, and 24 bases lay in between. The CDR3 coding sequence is TGTGCCAGCTCTACCACCTTTCCTGCAGAGTCGGGCACTGAAGCTTTCTTT. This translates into CASSTTFPAESGTEAFF.

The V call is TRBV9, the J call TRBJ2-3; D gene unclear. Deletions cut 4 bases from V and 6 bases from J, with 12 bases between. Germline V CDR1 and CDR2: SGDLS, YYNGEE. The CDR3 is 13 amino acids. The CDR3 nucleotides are TGTGCCAGCAGCTCCTCCGGTCGCGATACGCAGTATTTT. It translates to CASSSSGRDTQYF.

The CDR3, as DNA: TGTGCCAGCAGTGAAGGGATGGGTGGCGGCTACACCTTC. It is translated as CASSEGMGGGYTF. The chain links TRBV6-1 to TRBJ1-2; D is ambiguous. The CDR3 totals 13 residues. The germline V gene encodes CDR1 MNHNS and CDR2 SASEGT. Between the trimmed V and J ends, which lost 1 base and 8 bases, there was a span of 11 bases.

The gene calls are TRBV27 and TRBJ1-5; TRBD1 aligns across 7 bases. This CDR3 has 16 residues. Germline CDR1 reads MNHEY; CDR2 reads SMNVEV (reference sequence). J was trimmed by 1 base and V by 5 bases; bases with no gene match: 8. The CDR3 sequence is CASSTRQGSSNQPQHF. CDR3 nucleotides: TGTGCCAGCAGTACCCGACAGGGAAGCAGCAATCAGCCCCAGCATTTT.

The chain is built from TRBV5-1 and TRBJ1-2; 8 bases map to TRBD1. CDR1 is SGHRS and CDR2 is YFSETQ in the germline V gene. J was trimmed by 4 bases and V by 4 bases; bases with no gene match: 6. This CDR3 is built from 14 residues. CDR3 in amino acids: CASSLGQDLYGYTF. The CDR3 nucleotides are TGCGCCAGCAGCCTGGGACAGGACCTCTATGGCTACACCTTC.

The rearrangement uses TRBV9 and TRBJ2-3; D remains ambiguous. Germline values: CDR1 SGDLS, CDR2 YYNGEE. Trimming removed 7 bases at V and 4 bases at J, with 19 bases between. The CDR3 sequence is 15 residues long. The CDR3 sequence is CASSTEPKVPDTQYF. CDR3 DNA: TGTGCCAGCTCGACGGAGCCAAAGGTACCAGATACGCAGTATTTT.